This T cell receptor beta chain was captured by sequencing in a study of blood T cell repertoires in COVID-19. As for the study in general: T cells, B-cell-depleted T cells, or PBMCs provided the cDNA or gDNA that served as material.

V shed 5 bases, J shed 7 bases, and the junction held 8 bases outside the gene matches. This CDR3 comprises 14 residues. Per germline, CDR1 SEHNR and CDR2 FQNEAQ (reference sequence). The protocol was immunoSEQ multiplex PCR, while the TCRdb copy is restricted to in-frame clones and leaves out a portion. This sample yields under 200,000 clones, of which approximately 90% are seen a single time; around 2.1% belongs to the top ten. The J gene is TRBJ1-2, the V gene TRBV7-9, with 9 bases identical to TRBD1. The sample taken for sequencing was peripheral blood. This receptor was identified in a man aged 18 to 30 with acute or convalescent COVID-19. CDR3 sequence (DNA): TGTGCCAGCAGCCTCCGGGACAGGGCGATTGGCTACACCTTC. This sequence encodes CASSLRDRAIGYTF.